Below, one TCR beta chain is given with its context. The antigen is unknown. This record belongs to a study of Ad26.COV2.S vaccination and SARS-CoV-2 variants. The overall study: Participants got Ad26.COV2.S intramuscularly, once or twice 56 days apart.

Sequencing used immunoSEQ multiplex PCR; TCRdb keeps in-frame clones, though not all of them. Of 410,000 or so clones detected, 90% appear once; the ten largest clones hold more than 10%. Stated treatment: about 20 received Ad26.COV2.S at low or high dose, single or two shots; about 5 received placebo; per-sample allocation not given. Repertoires come from day 63 after the first vaccine or placebo injection. Germline V gene sequence: CDR1 KGHDR, CDR2 SFDVKD. The CDR3 sequence is 17 residues long. After removal of 4 bases from V and 4 bases from J, the junction contained 9 bases not matched to a gene. Notes on the study in general: Using TCR breadth and depth analyses may have led to underestimated total T cell responses. The authors reported substantial breadth in spike-specific CD8+ and CD4+ T cell responses after vaccination.

V gene TRBV24-1 combines with J gene TRBJ2-1; 10 bases fit TRBD2. This TCR was sampled from a person between 18 and 65 years old who received the Ad26.COV2.S COVID-19 vaccine or a placebo. Sample: peripheral blood, taken in a trial of Ad26.COV2.S vaccine versus placebo. CDR3 region: CATSEHPGTSVYNEQFF. The CDR3 region has the DNA TGTGCCACCAGTGAACACCCCGGGACTAGCGTTTACAATGAGCAGTTCTTC.